What follows are 11 T cell receptor beta chains derived from one specimen sequenced in a study of T cell responses to AZD1222 COVID-19 vaccine (dated by TCRdb to the early 2020s). Library preparation employed the immunoSEQ multiplex PCR assay. What TCRdb holds here is the immuneACCESS table cut down to in-frame rearrangements. Part of the clones is not present; checked against another copy, under half of the missing clones reflect an unresolved V gene, and the others are unexplained. The sample contains under 200,000 clones, around 94% of them found a single time. The top ten clonotypes cover about 0.6% of the sample. The time point label here, explained by the study, means: baseline before first vaccination. Sequenced here: peripheral blood, sampled on day 0 of AZD1222 vaccination. These TCRs come from an adult in good health.

The rearrangement uses TRBV9 and TRBJ2-7; D is possibly TRBD2 (6 bases). From germline, CDR1 is SGDLS and CDR2 YYNGEE. The ends were cut back, 7 bases at V and 0 bases at J, with 14 bases in the middle. The CDR3 sequence is 14 residues long. In nucleotides, the CDR3 is TGTGCCAGCTCTTCCGGCGGGGCCTCCTACGAGCAGTACTTC. Its translation is CASSSGGASYEQYF.

The chain has TRBV9 and TRBJ1-2; 9 nucleotides align to TRBD1. This CDR3 is 13 amino acids long. J was trimmed by 11 bases and V by 2 bases; bases with no gene match: 7. CDR1 is SGDLS, CDR2 YYNGEE, per germline. CDR3 loop: CASSVTGGKRYTF. CDR3 nucleotide sequence: TGTGCCAGCAGCGTTACAGGGGGCAAGAGATACACCTTC.

The chain couples TRBV10-2 to TRBJ2-7, with 10 bases aligning to TRBD2. This CDR3 region has 15 residues. Germline assignment: CDR1 WSHSY and CDR2 SAAADI. Unmatched junction bases numbered 1, after V lost 2 bases and J lost 0 bases. In DNA form, the CDR3 reads TGCGCCAGCAGTGAGGCTAGCGGGGGCTCCTACGAGCAGTACTTC. It encodes CASSEASGGSYEQYF.

This clone was seen just once. This chain links TRBV19 with TRBJ2-3, with D maybe TRBD2 (6 bases). The germline V gene encodes CDR1 LNHDA and CDR2 SQIVND (reference sequence). V lost 3 bases, J lost 10 bases, and 11 bases lay in between. The CDR3 sequence is 12 residues long. The CDR3 sequence is CASSMFGRAQYF. DNA for the CDR3: TGTGCCAGTAGTATGTTCGGGAGAGCGCAGTATTTT.

This clone showed up many times. The V call is TRBV2, the J call TRBJ1-5; 10 bases are a match to TRBD1. The CDR3 length is 15 residues. The J segment lost 5 bases and the V segment lost 5 bases, leaving 6 bases of the junction unmatched. Per germline, CDR1 SNHLY and CDR2 FYNNEI. The CDR3 sequence: CASSSGQGLHQPQHF. DNA for the CDR3: TGTGCCAGCAGTTCGGGACAGGGGCTTCATCAGCCCCAGCATTTT.

Only a few counts were recorded for this clone. The genes are TRBV24-1 and TRBJ2-7, with 9 bases lining up with TRBD1. Germline CDR1 reads KGHDR; CDR2 reads SFDVKD. CDR3 length: 16 amino acids. J lost 4 bases, V lost 7 bases, and 13 bases had no gene match. This CDR3 is CATSDTLRTGEYEQYF. In DNA, the CDR3 is TGTGCCACCAGCGATACCCTCCGGACAGGGGAGTACGAGCAGTACTTC.

The V gene is TRBV3-1 (or the pseudogene TRBV3-2), the J gene TRBJ2-2; no reliable D call. V dropped 1 base and J dropped 7 bases, with 13 bases sitting between them. This CDR3 contains 15 residues. The V gene's germline CDR1 is LGHDT and CDR2 YNNKEL (reference sequence). Written as DNA, the CDR3 is TGTGCCAGCAGCCAAGTCAAAACTCGAGGCGGGGAGCTGTTTTTT. Its protein product is CASSQVKTRGGELFF.

V is TRBV4-1 and J is TRBJ2-1, with D perhaps TRBD1 or TRBD2 (6 bases each). CDR3 length: 17 residues. V lost 4 bases to trimming and J lost 3 bases, with 19 bases between them. Germline CDR1 MGHRA, CDR2 YSYEKL. CDR3 region: CASSRGRGGNRYNEQFF. The CDR3 DNA follows: TGCGCCAGCAGCCGAGGGAGAGGGGGGAACCGCTACAATGAGCAGTTCTTC.

The chain links TRBV30 to TRBJ2-7; TRBD2 might be the D (5 bases). Per the germline V gene, CDR1 is GTSNPN and CDR2 is SVGIG (reference sequence). The V gene lost 3 bases and the J gene lost 4 bases, with 7 bases spanning the gap. This CDR3 region has 11 residues. This chain's CDR3 is CAWRREYEQYF. CDR3 nucleotide sequence: TGTGCCTGGAGGAGGGAGTACGAGCAGTACTTC.

This rearrangement joins TRBV29-1 to TRBJ2-3; D unresolved. CDR1 and CDR2 (germline): SQVTM, ANQGSEA. The CDR3 contains 13 residues. The ends were cut back, 4 bases at V and 2 bases at J, with 10 bases in the middle. The DNA for the CDR3 is TGCAGCGTTGGTCACGGATTCACAGATACGCAGTATTTT. This sequence encodes CSVGHGFTDTQYF.

The J gene is TRBJ1-5, the V gene TRBV28, with TRBD1 identical over 7 bases. The CDR3 runs 15 residues. The V and J ends lost 6 bases and 4 bases, in that order; junction bases with no gene match: 9. Looked up from germline, CDR1 is MDHEN and CDR2 is SYDVKM. This CDR3 reads CASSYGTALNQPQHF. The DNA for the CDR3 is TGTGCCAGCAGCTACGGGACAGCCTTGAATCAGCCCCAGCATTTT.